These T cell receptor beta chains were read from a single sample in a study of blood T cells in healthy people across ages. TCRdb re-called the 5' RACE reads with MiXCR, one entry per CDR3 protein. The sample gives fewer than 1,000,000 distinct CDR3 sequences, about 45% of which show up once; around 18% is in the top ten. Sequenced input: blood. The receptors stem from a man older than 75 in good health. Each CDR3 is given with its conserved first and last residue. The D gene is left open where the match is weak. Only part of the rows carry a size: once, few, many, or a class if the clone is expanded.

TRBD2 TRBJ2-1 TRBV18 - TGTGCCAGTTCACCAGCCGGGCGGGGGGCGATTCTCAATGAGCAGTTCTTC CASSPAGRGAILNEQFF
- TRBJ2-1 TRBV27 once TGTGTCAGCAGTTTTAGGGAGTACAATGAGCAGTTCTTC CVSSFREYNEQFF
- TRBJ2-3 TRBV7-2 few TGTGCCAGCAGCTTCCGGACGGCCACTAGCACAGATACGCAGTATTTT CASSFRTATSTDTQYF
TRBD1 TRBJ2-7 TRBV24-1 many TGTGCCACCAGTGAATCAGGGGGCCCGGGGTACGAGCAGTACTTC CATSESGGPGYEQYF
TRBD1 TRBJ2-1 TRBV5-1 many TGCGCCAGCAGCCCGGTTAGGGGGCTGTATAGTAGTGAGCAGTTCTTC CASSPVRGLYSSEQFF
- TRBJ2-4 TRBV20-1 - TGCAGTGCTAGAGATCACGGCCCACGGGGCAGGGATGAGCAGTACTTC CSARDHGPRGRDEQYF
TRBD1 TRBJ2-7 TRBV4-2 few TGTGCCAGCAGCCAAGAGGGGACAGCCTATTACGAGCAGTACTTC CASSQEGTAYYEQYF
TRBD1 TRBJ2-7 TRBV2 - TGTGCCAGCAATCAACTGGGACAGAACCCCTACGAGCAGTACTTC CASNQLGQNPYEQYF
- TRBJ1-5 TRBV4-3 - TGCGCCAGCAGTCCTGGACAGCATCAGCCCCAGCATTTT CASSPGQHQPQHF
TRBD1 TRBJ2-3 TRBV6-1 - TGTGCCAGCAGTGCTAGACAGGGGGGAGGCACAGATACGCAGTATTTT CASSARQGGGTDTQYF
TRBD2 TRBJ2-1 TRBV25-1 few TGTGCCAGCAGTGAACATCGGGCTAGCGGTCGGGATGAGCAGTTCTTC CASSEHRASGRDEQFF
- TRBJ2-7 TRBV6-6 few TGTGCCAGCTGCAAGTGGGGCTACGAGCAGTACTTC CASCKWGYEQYF
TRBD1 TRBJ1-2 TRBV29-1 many TGCAGCGTTTACAGGGGAAGTTGGGATGGCTACACCTTC CSVYRGSWDGYTF
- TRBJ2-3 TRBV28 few TGTGCCAGCAGTTCAACTAGTGGGATTAAAGATACGCAGTATTTT CASSSTSGIKDTQYF
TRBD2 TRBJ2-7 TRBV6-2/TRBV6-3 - TGTGCCAGCAGATTAGCGGGACCCATCTACGAGCAGTACTTC CASRLAGPIYEQYF
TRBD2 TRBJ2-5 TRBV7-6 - TGTGCCAGCAGCTTAGCGGGACTAGCGGGAGGGCGCAAAGAGACCCAGTACTTC CASSLAGLAGGRKETQYF
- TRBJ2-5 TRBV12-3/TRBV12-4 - TGTGCCAGCAGTTTAATCACGGACTATTACAATGAGCAGTACTTC CASSLITDYYNEQYF
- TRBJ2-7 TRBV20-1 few TGCAGTGCTGCCAAGTTTGGGTCGAGCTACGAGCAGTACTTC CSAAKFGSSYEQYF